This TCR beta chain stems from a study of OX40 agonist ivuxolimab in advanced cancers. Study background: Six ivuxolimab dose levels, 0.01 to 10 mg/kg, were given intravenously every 2 weeks.

Of note for this clone: Antigen unknown.

Here immunoSEQ multiplex PCR was the method, and the copy in TCRdb shows in-frame clones only, minus some. The sample records more than 50,000 clones, about 83% being singletons. Study-level points and caveats: CD8+ T cells were the subset that, on average, had more expanded clones than CD4+. Low normalized T-cell clonal expansion was also seen in some nonresponders.

Between the trimmed V and J ends, which lost 2 bases and 7 bases, there was a span of 8 bases. Germline V gene sequence: CDR1 DFQATT, CDR2 SNEGSKA (reference sequence). The CDR3 is made up of 11 amino acids. The clonotype comes from an adult with an advanced solid tumor such as melanoma, head and neck, liver or kidney cancer. The source material was CD4+ or CD8+ T cells sorted from blood, sampled in a trial of the OX40 agonist ivuxolimab. This chain uses TRBV20-1 with TRBJ1-1; D remains ambiguous. In nucleotides, the CDR3 is TGCAGTGCTAGAACAGTAAATGAAGCTTTCTTT. This translates into CSARTVNEAFF.